These 32 T cell receptor beta chains came from one sample sequenced in a study of blood T cells in healthy people across ages. A second PCR, run for roughly 7 to 11 cycles, used a sample-barcoded 5' primer plus a J-beta primer mix. TCRdb recomputed calls from the 5' RACE reads with MiXCR, one row per CDR3 protein. Here the sample spans around 690,000 distinct CDR3 sequences, around three fifths being singletons. Sample: blood. These receptors originate from a man aged 60-69 years in good health.

V usage is TRBV28 and J usage is TRBJ2-5; 7 bases align to TRBD2. This CDR3 is 16 amino acids long. The germline V gene has CDR1 MDHEN and CDR2 SYDVKM. J lost 5 bases, V lost 2 bases, and 11 bases had no gene match. The CDR3 region has the DNA TGTGCCAGCAGTTTAGGAAGCGGGGTCATAGCTGAGACCCAGTACTTC. Its protein is CASSLGSGVIAETQYF.

The chain is built from TRBV20-1 and TRBJ1-1; 9 positions match TRBD1. The CDR3 is 13 amino acids. Germline values: CDR1 DFQATT, CDR2 SNEGSKA (reference sequence). Trimming cost V 6 bases and J 5 bases; bases outside gene matches: 7. This chain's CDR3 is CSAMTGGVTEAFF. The CDR3 DNA sequence: TGCAGTGCGATGACAGGGGGTGTAACTGAAGCTTTCTTT.

V gene TRBV6-5 combines with J gene TRBJ2-5; 8 bases align to TRBD2. Germline CDR1 MNHEY, CDR2 SVGAGI. Trimming cost V 6 bases and J 2 bases; bases outside gene matches: 8. CDR3 length equals 15 residues. Here the CDR3 DNA reads TGTGCCAGCAGCTTGCAGCGGGGGACGCAAGAGACCCAGTACTTC. Protein sequence: CASSLQRGTQETQYF.

The chain joins TRBV4-1 to TRBJ2-7; D might be TRBD1 (5 bases). The V end was cut by 0 bases, the J end by 3 bases, with 9 bases between. From germline, CDR1 is MGHRA and CDR2 YSYEKL. This CDR3 is 14 amino acids long. The CDR3 nucleotides read TGCGCCAGCAGCCAAGATCGCCAGGGCTACGAGCAGTACTTC. Encoded protein: CASSQDRQGYEQYF.

This clonotype was detected a few times. The rearrangement links TRBV7-2 to TRBJ2-5; 9 bases agree with TRBD1. From germline, CDR1 is SGHTA and CDR2 FQGNSA. Unmatched junction bases numbered 11, after V lost 5 bases and J lost 4 bases. The CDR3 totals 16 residues. The CDR3 is CASSRDRVSVGETQYF. The CDR3, as DNA: TGTGCCAGCAGCCGGGACAGGGTTTCTGTAGGAGAGACCCAGTACTTC.

This clonotype has just one count. The chain uses TRBV9 and TRBJ2-3; 12 positions agree with TRBD2. This CDR3 region has 15 residues. Germline assignment: CDR1 SGDLS and CDR2 YYNGEE. Trimming cost V 3 bases and J 6 bases; bases outside gene matches: 5. For the CDR3, the DNA is TGTGCCAGCAGCGCCCGACTAGCGGGGGTGGATACGCAGTATTTT. Translating gives CASSARLAGVDTQYF.

The chain couples TRBV29-1 to TRBJ2-4, with 8 positions matching TRBD2. The CDR3 is 16 residues long. Losses at the gene ends were 7 bases for V and 0 bases for J; bases not matched to a gene: 11. Germline assignment: CDR1 SQVTM and CDR2 ANQGSEA. The CDR3 DNA reads TGCAGCGCCGCCACTAGCGGTTCCCCAGCCAAAAACATTCAGTACTTC. Amino acids: CSAATSGSPAKNIQYF.

The genes are TRBV24-1 and TRBJ1-6, with TRBD1 identical over 8 bases. The J segment lost 7 bases and the V segment lost 4 bases, leaving 5 bases of the junction unmatched. From germline, CDR1 is KGHDR and CDR2 SFDVKD. This CDR3 has 15 amino acids. In DNA, the CDR3 is TGTGCCACCAGTGAGCCAGGGGGCGAGAATTCACCCCTCCACTTT. Translated: CATSEPGGENSPLHF.

The chain employs TRBV10-2 and TRBJ2-7; 7 nucleotides match TRBD2. With the DNA end fitting TRBJ2-5 better, the J assignment may be wrong. This CDR3 contains 13 residues. The germline CDR1 and CDR2 sequences are WSHSY and SAAADI. The CDR3 loop is CASRASGKETQYF. In nucleotides, the CDR3 is TGCGCCAGCAGGGCTAGCGGAAAAGAGACCCAGTACTTC.

The chain employs TRBV15 and TRBJ2-3; D is ambiguous. Germline CDR1 LNHNV, CDR2 YYDKDF (reference sequence). The CDR3 loop spans 16 amino acids. Trimming took off 5 bases at V and 0 bases at J, with 15 bases between the two ends. The CDR3 DNA sequence: TGTGCCACCAGCCTGGGTCAGATCACTAGCACAGATACGCAGTATTTT. It codes for CATSLGQITSTDTQYF.

This clonotype has a count of ten or more. V is TRBV7-6 and J is TRBJ1-1; maybe TRBD1 (5 bases). Trimming removed 3 bases at V and 4 bases at J, with 15 bases between. CDR3 length: 15 amino acids. Germline CDR1 reads SGHVS; CDR2 reads FNYEAQ. DNA for the CDR3: TGTGCCAGCAGCTTCCCAACGGGGGGAGGCACTGAAGCTTTCTTT. It encodes CASSFPTGGGTEAFF.

The V call is TRBV12-3 or TRBV12-4, the J call TRBJ2-3; D is possibly TRBD1 (6 bases). The CDR3 contains 14 residues. V dropped 3 bases and J dropped 3 bases, with 10 bases sitting between them. The CDR3 loop is CASSFKGGTDTQYF. The DNA for the CDR3 is TGTGCCAGCAGTTTTAAAGGGGGAACAGATACGCAGTATTTT.

This clonotype was seen only a few times. The chain employs TRBV2 and TRBJ2-1; D call uncertain. Germline CDR1 reads SNHLY; CDR2 reads FYNNEI. Trimming removed 8 bases at V and 0 bases at J, with 11 bases between. The CDR3 extends over 14 amino acids. The CDR3 region has the DNA TGTGCCAGCGGCAGGCTGAGCTCCTACAATGAGCAGTTCTTC. Translating it yields CASGRLSSYNEQFF.

V usage is TRBV6-2 or TRBV6-3 and J usage is TRBJ1-4; no definite D call. The CDR3 sequence is 15 residues long. Germline V lookup: CDR1 MNHEY, CDR2 SVGEGT. Trimming shortened V by 6 bases and J by 0 bases, and 11 bases separated the two germline ends. CDR3 in amino acids: CASSEDRPTNEKLFF. Written as DNA, the CDR3 is TGTGCCAGCAGCGAAGACCGACCAACTAATGAAAAACTGTTTTTT.

This clonotype occurred a few times. This could be a read error, since a much larger clone is one nucleotide away. V gene TRBV6-6 combines with J gene TRBJ2-1, with D possibly being TRBD1 (6 bases). The end of the DNA aligns better with TRBJ2-7, so the J call may be wrong. The germline V gene encodes CDR1 MNHNY and CDR2 SVGAGI (reference sequence). This CDR3 is 14 amino acids long. Here the CDR3 DNA reads TGTGCCAGCAACAAGGGGGATACCTACAATGAGCAGTACTTC. Protein: CASNKGDTYNEQYF.

The chain combines TRBV11-2 with TRBJ2-3, with D perhaps TRBD2 (6 bases). This CDR3 has 15 residues. Trimming took 5 bases from V and 2 from J, leaving 14 bases between them. From germline, CDR1 is SGHAT and CDR2 FQNNGV. The DNA of the CDR3 is TGTGCCAGCAGCGCACTTAGCGGCTTCACAGATACGCAGTATTTT. Encoded protein: CASSALSGFTDTQYF. Drawing the rest from reference TRBV11-2 and TRBJ2-3, the complete variable domain is EAGVAQSPRYKIIEKRQSVAFWCNPISGHATLYWYQQILGQGPKLLIQFQNNGVVDDSQLPKDRFSAERLKGVDSTLKIQPAKLEDSAVYLCASSALSGFTDTQYFGPGTRLTVL.

The chain has TRBV11-2 and TRBJ2-7; 7 bases are a match to TRBD2. The better agreement between TRBJ2-5 and the DNA end casts doubt on the J call. The length of the CDR3 is 16 residues. The germline V gene has CDR1 SGHAT and CDR2 FQNNGV. In nucleotides, the CDR3 is TGTGCCAGCAGCTTAGTTCTTACTAGGGAGGGAGAGACCCAGTACTTC. As protein: CASSLVLTREGETQYF.

The table lists this clonotype with many counts. The chain carries TRBV7-9 and TRBJ1-2; weak D call: TRBD1 (5 bases). The CDR3 has 15 residues. Deletions cut 5 bases from V and 4 bases from J, with 17 bases between. Germline CDR1 reads SEHNR; CDR2 reads FQNEAQ (reference sequence). CDR3 sequence reads: CASSNGTGLSYGYTF. The CDR3 DNA sequence: TGTGCCAGCAGCAATGGGACGGGACTCTCCTATGGCTACACCTTC.

Only a few counts were recorded for this clonotype. CDR3 sequence: CSVRGEPSETQYF. The CDR3 DNA reads as TGCAGTGTACGGGGGGAGCCCTCGGAGACCCAGTACTTC. The chain has TRBV20-1 and TRBJ2-7; TRBD2 matches at 7 bases. The J call could be wrong; TRBJ2-5 is a better fit for the DNA end. This CDR3 spans 13 amino acids. Per germline, CDR1 DFQATT and CDR2 SNEGSKA (reference sequence).

This clonotype came up many times. The J gene is TRBJ1-1, the V gene TRBV7-2; no definite D call. From germline, CDR1 is SGHTA and CDR2 FQGNSA. CDR3 length equals 13 residues. The V end lost 1 base, the J end lost 4 bases, and 7 bases lay between the germline ends. The CDR3 region is CASSLDGSTEAFF. The CDR3 DNA is TGTGCCAGCAGCTTAGACGGGAGCACTGAAGCTTTCTTT.

This sequence joins TRBV28 and TRBJ2-5, with 9 bases lining up with TRBD2. CDR1 is MDHEN, CDR2 SYDVKM, per germline. With 2 bases clipped from V and 5 bases from J, the junction kept 3 bases outside the gene matches. There are 14 residues in the CDR3. This chain's CDR3 is CASSLALAGETQYF. For the CDR3, the DNA is TGTGCCAGCAGTTTAGCCCTAGCGGGGGAGACCCAGTACTTC.

This clonotype has only a few counts. The rearrangement joins TRBV5-1 to TRBJ2-6, with TRBD1 as a possible D gene (5 bases). Germline CDR1 and CDR2: SGHRS and YFSETQ. The CDR3 has 18 amino acids. Between the trimmed V and J ends, which lost 5 bases and 0 bases, there was a span of 18 bases. CDR3 bases: TGCGCCAGCAGTACGCCCGGGCAGGGCGGCTCTGGGGCCAACGTCCTGACTTTC. Translated: CASSTPGQGGSGANVLTF.

The chain recombines TRBV5-6 with TRBJ2-1, with 7 bases fitting TRBD2. Trimming cost V 3 bases and J 2 bases; bases outside gene matches: 8. Germline V gene lookup returns CDR1 SGHDT and CDR2 YYEEEE. The CDR3 runs 16 residues. This CDR3 reads CASSSWGTTTYNEQFF. The CDR3 DNA reads as TGTGCCAGCAGCTCTTGGGGGACTACCACCTACAATGAGCAGTTCTTC.

The J gene is TRBJ2-3, the V gene TRBV6-5; the D is unclear. Trimming shortened V by 0 bases and J by 0 bases, and 7 bases separated the two germline ends. CDR1 is MNHEY, CDR2 SVGAGI, per germline. The CDR3 has 15 amino acids. CDR3 coding DNA: TGTGCCAGCAGTTACTCGATTGAAAGCACAGATACGCAGTATTTT. Amino acids: CASSYSIESTDTQYF.

The J gene is TRBJ1-5, the V gene TRBV20-1; D unresolved. CDR1 is DFQATT and CDR2 is SNEGSKA in the germline V gene (reference sequence). The CDR3 has 15 residues. Trimming took off 0 bases at V and 4 bases at J, with 13 bases between the two ends. The CDR3 region is CSARDTRNPNQPQHF. The CDR3 region has the DNA TGCAGTGCTAGAGATACCAGGAACCCAAATCAGCCCCAGCATTTT.

This clonotype was recorded a few times. The chain is built from TRBV20-1 and TRBJ2-1; 10 bases align to TRBD2. The trim removed 1 base at V and 9 bases at J, leaving 9 bases unmatched. CDR3 size: 15 residues. The germline gives CDR1 DFQATT, CDR2 SNEGSKA (reference sequence). CDR3 amino acids: CSARVQRGGEGEQFF. The CDR3 nucleotides read TGCAGTGCTAGAGTACAGCGGGGGGGCGAGGGTGAGCAGTTCTTC.

There are a few counts of this clonotype. The rearrangement links TRBV3-1 to TRBJ2-5, with D uncertain. Germline CDR1 reads LGHDT; CDR2 reads YNNKEL (reference sequence). The CDR3 loop spans 16 amino acids. V was shortened by 1 base and J by 2 bases, with 14 bases between the two germline ends. The DNA for the CDR3 is TGTGCCAGCAGCCAAGCCACCACTGCTCGACAAGAGACCCAGTACTTC. It translates to CASSQATTARQETQYF.

The chain has TRBV7-2 and TRBJ2-1; D may be TRBD1 or TRBD2 (5 bases each). The CDR3 has 14 residues. From germline, CDR1 is SGHTA and CDR2 FQGNSA. The V gene lost 4 bases and the J gene lost 7 bases, with 14 bases spanning the gap. The CDR3 DNA sequence: TGTGCCAGCAGCTCGGGGACCACTAGTAATGAGCAGTTCTTC. Translation gives CASSSGTTSNEQFF. Full variable domain (rest looked up from reference TRBV7-2 and TRBJ2-1): GAGVSQSPSNKVTEKGKDVELRCDPISGHTALYWYRQSLGQGLEFLIYFQGNSAPDKSGLPSDRFSAERTGGSVSTLTIQRTQQEDSAVYLCASSSGTTSNEQFFGPGTRLTVL.

This sequence joins TRBV5-8 and TRBJ1-2; D ambiguous. The CDR3 covers 14 residues. Trimming shortened V by 2 bases and J by 1 base, and 9 bases separated the two germline ends. Germline V lookup: CDR1 SGHTS, CDR2 YDEGEE. CDR3 sequence reads: CASSFAVLNYGYTF. The CDR3 DNA reads TGTGCCAGCAGCTTCGCAGTGCTTAACTATGGCTACACCTTC.

The rearrangement joins TRBV20-1 to TRBJ1-1; TRBD1 aligns across 7 bases. This CDR3 is 17 amino acids long. CDR1 is DFQATT and CDR2 is SNEGSKA in the germline V gene (reference sequence). Germline trimming cut 5 bases from V and 5 bases from J; bases unmatched to any gene: 20. The CDR3: CSAQLYWTGGEGTEAFF. The CDR3 DNA follows: TGCAGTGCTCAACTATATTGGACAGGAGGAGAGGGGACTGAAGCTTTCTTT.

The chain has TRBV20-1 and TRBJ1-2; D is ambiguous. This CDR3 is 12 amino acids long. The germline V gene encodes CDR1 DFQATT and CDR2 SNEGSKA (reference sequence). V was cut by 0 bases and J by 8 bases, with 10 bases left in between. The chain's CDR3 is CSARDFGFGYTF. Written as DNA, the CDR3 is TGCAGTGCTAGAGATTTCGGCTTCGGCTACACCTTC.

The chain links TRBV6-2 or TRBV6-3 to TRBJ2-4, with TRBD1 identical over 7 bases. TRBJ2-7 matches the DNA end more closely, so the J call is doubtful. This CDR3 has 13 amino acids. In germline, CDR1 is MNHEY, CDR2 SVGEGT. CDR3 loop: CASIGQAHYEQYF. The DNA of the CDR3 is TGTGCCAGCATCGGACAGGCCCACTACGAGCAGTACTTC.